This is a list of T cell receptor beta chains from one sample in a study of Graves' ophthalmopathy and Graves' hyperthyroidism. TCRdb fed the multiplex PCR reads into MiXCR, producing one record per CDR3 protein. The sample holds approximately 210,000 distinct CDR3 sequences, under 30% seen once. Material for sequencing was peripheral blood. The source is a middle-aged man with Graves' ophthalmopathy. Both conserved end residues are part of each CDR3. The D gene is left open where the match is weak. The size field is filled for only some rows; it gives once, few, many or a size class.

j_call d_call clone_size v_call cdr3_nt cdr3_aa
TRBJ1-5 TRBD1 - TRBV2 TGTGCCAGCAGGGGGACAGGGGCCGGTCAGCCCCAGCATTTT CASRGTGAGQPQHF
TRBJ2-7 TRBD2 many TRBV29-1 TGCAGCGTTTCCGGGGGGATTTACGAGCAGTACTTC CSVSGGIYEQYF
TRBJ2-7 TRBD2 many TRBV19 TGTGCCAGTAGTAGAGGCGCGGCTAGCGGGAGGGCCGGGGGGTCCTACGAGCAGTACTTC CASSRGAASGRAGGSYEQYF
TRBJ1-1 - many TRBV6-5 TGTGCCAGCAGCGGGGCCGGGAACACTGAAGCTTTCTTT CASSGAGNTEAFF
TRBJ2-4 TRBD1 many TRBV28 TGTGCCAGCAGAGGCCCGGGACAGGGGTTTGCCAAAAACATTCAGTACTTC CASRGPGQGFAKNIQYF
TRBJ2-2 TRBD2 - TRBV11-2 TGTGCCAGCAGCTTGGGGACTAGCGGTTTAACCGGGGAGCTGTTTTTT CASSLGTSGLTGELFF
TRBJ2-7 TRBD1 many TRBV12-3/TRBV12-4 TGTGCCAGCAGTTTAAGGACAGGGTACTCCTACGAGCAGTACTTC CASSLRTGYSYEQYF
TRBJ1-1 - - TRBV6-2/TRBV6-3 TGTGCCAGCAGTCTCGGGGTCGGGGCTTTCTTT CASSLGVGAFF
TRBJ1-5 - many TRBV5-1 TGCGCCAGCAGCTTTGAGAGAGGCCAGCCCCAGCATTTT CASSFERGQPQHF
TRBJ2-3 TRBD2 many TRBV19 TGTGCCAGTATCCCGAGCGGGACTAGCGGCACAGATACGCAGTATTTT CASIPSGTSGTDTQYF
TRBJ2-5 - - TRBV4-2 TGTGCCAGCAGCTTTGGGGGTTACGAAGAGACCCAGTACTTC CASSFGGYEETQYF
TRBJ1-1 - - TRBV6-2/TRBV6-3 TGTGCCAGCAGGCGTTGGCAGCTCCTGGCAGAAGCTTTCTTT CASRRWQLLAEAFF
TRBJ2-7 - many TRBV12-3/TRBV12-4 TGTGCCAGCAGTTTTTTAGGGTCCGAGCAGTACTTC CASSFLGSEQYF
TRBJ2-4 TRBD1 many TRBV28 TGTGCCAGCAGTCGGACAGGGATAACCAAAAACATTCAGTACTTC CASSRTGITKNIQYF
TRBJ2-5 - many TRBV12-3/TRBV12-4 TGTGCCAGCAGTTTGGGGTACTCGGGGACCGATCAAGAGACCCAGTACTTC CASSLGYSGTDQETQYF
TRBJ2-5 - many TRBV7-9 TGTGCCAGCAGTATCTCGGAGCTCATGGAGACCCAGTACTTC CASSISELMETQYF
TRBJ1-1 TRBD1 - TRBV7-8 TGTGCCAGCAGCTTGCTGGGACAGGGAGGCACTGAAGCTTTCTTT CASSLLGQGGTEAFF
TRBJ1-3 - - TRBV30 TGTGCCGCCGGTTCTCCGGAGAAGGGGAGCGGAAACACCATATATTTT CAAGSPEKGSGNTIYF
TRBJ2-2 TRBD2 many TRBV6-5 TGTGCCAGCAGTTGGAAAGGACTAGCGAACACCGGGGAGCTGTTTTTT CASSWKGLANTGELFF
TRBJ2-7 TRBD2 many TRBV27 TGTGCCAGCAGTGATGGACTAGCGGGAGGGGGGTACGAGCAGTACTTC CASSDGLAGGGYEQYF
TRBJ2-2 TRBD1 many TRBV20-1 TGCAGTGCGAGGACAGGGCGGAACACCGGGGAGCTGTTTTTT CSARTGRNTGELFF
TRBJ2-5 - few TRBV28 TGTGCCAGCAGTCCCTACAGTGCTCAAGAGACCCAGTACTTC CASSPYSAQETQYF
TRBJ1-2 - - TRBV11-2 TGTGCCAGCAGCCCCTGGACTGGAAAAAACTATGGCTACACCTTC CASSPWTGKNYGYTF
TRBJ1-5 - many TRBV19 TGTGCCAGTAGTATAGATCTAACAGTAGGCAATCAGCCCCAGCATTTT CASSIDLTVGNQPQHF
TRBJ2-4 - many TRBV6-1 TGTGCCAGCAGACAGCTAGGTGGGAGCATTCAGTACTTC CASRQLGGSIQYF
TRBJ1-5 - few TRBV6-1 TGTGCCAGCAGTGACAGGGGCGATCAGCCCCAGCATTTT CASSDRGDQPQHF
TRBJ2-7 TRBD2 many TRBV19 TGTGCCAGTAGCGTAAAAGCGGGAGGCTCCTACGAGCAGTACTTC CASSVKAGGSYEQYF
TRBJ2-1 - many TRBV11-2 TGTGCCAGCAGCTTAGGGTTGAGGCGAAGGGAGGACCATGAGCAGTTCTTC CASSLGLRRREDHEQFF
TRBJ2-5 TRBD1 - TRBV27 TGTGCCAGCAGTACTCGACAGGGAAGGATTTTGGAGACCCAGTACTTC CASSTRQGRILETQYF
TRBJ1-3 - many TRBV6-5 TGTGCCAGCAGTTACGAGCCAGGCTCTGGAAACACCATATATTTT CASSYEPGSGNTIYF
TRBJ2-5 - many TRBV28 TGTGCCAGCAGTCCCCTAGCGGAGGGGGAAGAGACCCAGTACTTC CASSPLAEGEETQYF
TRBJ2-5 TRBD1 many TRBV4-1 TGCGCCAGCAGCCACGCACCCGGGACAGGGGTAGAGACCCAGTACTTC CASSHAPGTGVETQYF
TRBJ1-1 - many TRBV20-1 TGCAGTGCTAGTTATGGACAGAACACTGAAGCTTTCTTT CSASYGQNTEAFF
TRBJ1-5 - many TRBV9 TGTGCCAGCAGCGTATCGGGGTATAGCAATCAGCCCCAGCATTTT CASSVSGYSNQPQHF
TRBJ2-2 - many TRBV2 TGTGCCAGCAGTGAGGAGAACACCGGGGAGCTGTTTTTT CASSEENTGELFF
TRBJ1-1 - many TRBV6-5 TGTGCCAGCAGTTACCAGGGACCGAACACTGAAGCTTTCTTT CASSYQGPNTEAFF
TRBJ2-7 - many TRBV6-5 TGTGCCAGCAGTACAGGGGACTACCCTTACGAGCAGTACTTC CASSTGDYPYEQYF
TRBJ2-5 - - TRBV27 TGTGCCAGCAGTTCAGTATACCAAGAGACCCAGTACTTC CASSSVYQETQYF
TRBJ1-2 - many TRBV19 TGTGCCAGTACCCTGGGACGGACCTATGGCTACACCTTC CASTLGRTYGYTF
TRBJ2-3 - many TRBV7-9 TGTGCCAGCAGCTTAGGGGGTAGCCCAAATACGCAGTATTTT CASSLGGSPNTQYF
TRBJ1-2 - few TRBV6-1 TGTGCCAGCAGCGAGGCGATCCGGGGAAATGGCTACACCTTC CASSEAIRGNGYTF
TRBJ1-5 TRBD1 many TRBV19 TGTGCCAGTAGTATTAGAGGGGACAGGGGAAATCAGCCCCAGCATTTT CASSIRGDRGNQPQHF
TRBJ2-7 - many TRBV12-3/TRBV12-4 TGTGCCAGCAGTTTGGGTACAGGGATCGAGCAGTACTTC CASSLGTGIEQYF
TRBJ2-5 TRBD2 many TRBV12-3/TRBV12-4 TGTGCCAGCAGGTTAGCGGGAGGGCAAGAGACCCAGTACTTC CASRLAGGQETQYF
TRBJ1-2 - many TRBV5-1 TGCGCCAGCAGCGATAGCCAGGGGTTCCCCTATGGCTACACCTTC CASSDSQGFPYGYTF
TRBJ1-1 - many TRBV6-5 TGTGCCAGCAGCTCTAGGGACAAGAACACTGAAGCTTTCTTT CASSSRDKNTEAFF
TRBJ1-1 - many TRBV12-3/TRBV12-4 TGTGCCAGCAGAACTCAGGGACACTCGGTAGCTTTCTTT CASRTQGHSVAFF
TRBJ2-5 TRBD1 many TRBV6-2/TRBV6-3 TGTGCCAGCAGTTACATTATCGGCCGGACAGGGGGAGAAGAGACCCAGTACTTC CASSYIIGRTGGEETQYF
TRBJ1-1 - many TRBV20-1 TGCAGTGCTAGAGAGCGGGGGGGGTGGACTGAAGCTTTCTTT CSARERGGWTEAFF
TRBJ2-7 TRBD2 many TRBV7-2 TGTGCCAGCAGCTTAGCCCCCGGGACTACCGCCTACGAGCAGTACTTC CASSLAPGTTAYEQYF
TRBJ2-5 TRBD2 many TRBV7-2 TGTGCCAGCAGCTGGGGGGGCGGCGGGAGGGCCACCGAGACCCAGTACTTC CASSWGGGGRATETQYF
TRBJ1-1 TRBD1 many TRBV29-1 TGCAGCGCGACAGGGGCTCACCCTGAAGCTTTCTTT CSATGAHPEAFF
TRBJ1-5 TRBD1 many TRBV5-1 TGCGCCAGCAGCTTACAGGGGACTGGTCAGCCCCAGCATTTT CASSLQGTGQPQHF
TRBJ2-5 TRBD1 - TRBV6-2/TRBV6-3 TGTGCCAGCAGCTCGGACAGGGGGCCACAAGAGACCCAGTACTTC CASSSDRGPQETQYF
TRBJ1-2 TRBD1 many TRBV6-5 TGTGCCAGCAGTCCCCAAAACCCGACAGGGAACTATGGCTACACCTTC CASSPQNPTGNYGYTF
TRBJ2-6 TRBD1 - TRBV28 TGTGCCAGCAGTGTGGGACAGGGAAAAGGTTTAGCCAACGTCCTGACTTTC CASSVGQGKGLANVLTF
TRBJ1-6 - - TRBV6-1 TGTGCCAGCAGTCGAAATCGGGGGACCCTCCACTTT CASSRNRGTLHF
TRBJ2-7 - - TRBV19 TGTGCCAGTAGGGAGGAAGGGAACTACGAGCAGTACTTC CASREEGNYEQYF